This T cell receptor beta chain was recovered during a study of T-cell memory formation after mild COVID-19. The overall study: TCR clusters mostly belonged to single donors. General observations from the study: Contracting CD8+ clones were enriched in EMRA, CD4+ mainly in CM and EM. Clones that contracted from day 15 to 85 had balanced CD4/CD8; later expanders were CD4+ biased.

The CDR3 has 13 residues. Per the germline V gene, CDR1 is SEHNR and CDR2 is FQNEAQ (reference sequence). Trimming removed 4 bases at V and 7 bases at J, with 11 bases between. 5'RACE with constant-segment primers built TCRalpha and TCRbeta cDNA libraries with UMIs. TCRdb re-called the 5' RACE reads with MiXCR, one entry per CDR3 protein. The data show 470,000 or so distinct CDR3 sequences, 15% to 20% seen once. This clonotype was observed a few times. Its target is not known. Material for sequencing was PBMCs or a T cell subset sorted from them (not recorded which). The sequence was collected from an adult woman who had mild COVID-19 (a few samples of this study predate the infection). Cell type and time point are not known. V is TRBV7-9 and J is TRBJ2-1; D ambiguous. The CDR3 DNA is TGTGCCAGCAGCTCTACCAGCCCGAATGAGCAGTTCTTC. This codes for CASSSTSPNEQFF.